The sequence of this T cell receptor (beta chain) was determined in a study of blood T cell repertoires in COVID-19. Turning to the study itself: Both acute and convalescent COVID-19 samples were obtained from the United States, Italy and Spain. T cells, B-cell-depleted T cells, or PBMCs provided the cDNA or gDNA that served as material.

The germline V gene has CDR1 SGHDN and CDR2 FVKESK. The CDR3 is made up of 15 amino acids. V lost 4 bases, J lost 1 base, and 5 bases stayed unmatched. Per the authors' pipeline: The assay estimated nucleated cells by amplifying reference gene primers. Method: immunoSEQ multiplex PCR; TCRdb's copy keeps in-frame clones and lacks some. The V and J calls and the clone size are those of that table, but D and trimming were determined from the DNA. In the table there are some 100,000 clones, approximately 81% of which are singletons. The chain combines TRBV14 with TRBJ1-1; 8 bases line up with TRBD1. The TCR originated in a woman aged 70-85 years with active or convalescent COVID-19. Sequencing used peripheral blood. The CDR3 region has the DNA TGTGCCAGCAGCCGCTGGACAGGGACGAACACTGAAGCTTTCTTT. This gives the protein CASSRWTGTNTEAFF.